This T cell receptor beta chain was found in a study of T cell repertoires in cytomegalovirus infection. TCRdb re-derived calls from the reads in MiXCR, one entry per CDR3 protein. Among 200,000 to 300,000 distinct CDR3 sequences, approximately 9% were seen once, and the ten largest hold less than 15%. Points from the study as a whole: The ex vivo response was dominated by HLA-C-restricted CMV-specific TCR beta clonotypes.

Ten or more counts support this clonotype. The antigen is unknown. CDR1 is MDHEN, CDR2 SYDVKM, per germline. The CDR3 covers 15 residues. The trim removed 3 bases at V and 8 bases at J, leaving 10 bases unmatched. Sequencing used PBMCs. The J gene is TRBJ1-2, the V gene TRBV28; 9 positions agree with TRBD1. The sequence came from a human donor in good health (CMV status not recorded). Some clones in this sample may be carry-over from other donors' samples. The CDR3 DNA reads TGTGCCAGCAGTTTTACGGGGACAGGGAATCGAGGCTACACCTTC. The encoded protein is CASSFTGTGNRGYTF.